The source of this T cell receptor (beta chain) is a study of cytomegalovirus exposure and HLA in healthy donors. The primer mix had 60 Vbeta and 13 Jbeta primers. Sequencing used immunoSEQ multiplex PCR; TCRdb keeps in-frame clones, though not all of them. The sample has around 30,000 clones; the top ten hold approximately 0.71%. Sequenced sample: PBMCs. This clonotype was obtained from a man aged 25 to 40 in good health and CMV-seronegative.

The CDR3, as DNA: TGCAGCGTTACTACCTTCCAGGGGGACGAGCAGTACTTC. Its protein is CSVTTFQGDEQYF. The genes are TRBV29-1 and TRBJ2-7; 7 bases agree with TRBD1. Germline V gene lookup returns CDR1 SQVTM and CDR2 ANQGSEA. CDR3 size: 13 residues. Trimming at V came to 5 bases and at J to 5 bases, leaving 9 bases not matched to a gene.